This paragraph covers one T cell receptor beta chain sequence. This entry belongs to a study of control samples from healthy donors and cancer patients. Data came from immunoSEQ multiplex PCR; TCRdb stores just in-frame clones and leaves some out. The table records about 130,000 clones, roughly 94% of them present only once. V gave up 0 bases and J gave up 7 bases, with 8 bases separating them. CDR3 length: 14 amino acids. The germline gives CDR1 SGHTS, CDR2 YDEGEE. Specimen: PBMCs. This chain connects TRBV5-8 to TRBJ1-6; D gene ambiguous. This receptor was taken from a man between 60 and 70 years old with colorectal cancer. The CDR3 spells CASSLAQLNSPLHF. The CDR3 DNA is TGTGCCAGCAGCTTGGCACAGCTAAATTCACCCCTCCACTTT. Combining the CDR3 with reference TRBV5-8 and TRBJ1-6 gives the whole variable domain EAGVTQSPTHLIKTRGQQATLRCSPISGHTSVYWYQQALGLGLQFLLWYDEGEERNRGNFPPRFSGRQFPNYSSELNVNALELEDSALYLCASSLAQLNSPLHFGNGTRLTVT.